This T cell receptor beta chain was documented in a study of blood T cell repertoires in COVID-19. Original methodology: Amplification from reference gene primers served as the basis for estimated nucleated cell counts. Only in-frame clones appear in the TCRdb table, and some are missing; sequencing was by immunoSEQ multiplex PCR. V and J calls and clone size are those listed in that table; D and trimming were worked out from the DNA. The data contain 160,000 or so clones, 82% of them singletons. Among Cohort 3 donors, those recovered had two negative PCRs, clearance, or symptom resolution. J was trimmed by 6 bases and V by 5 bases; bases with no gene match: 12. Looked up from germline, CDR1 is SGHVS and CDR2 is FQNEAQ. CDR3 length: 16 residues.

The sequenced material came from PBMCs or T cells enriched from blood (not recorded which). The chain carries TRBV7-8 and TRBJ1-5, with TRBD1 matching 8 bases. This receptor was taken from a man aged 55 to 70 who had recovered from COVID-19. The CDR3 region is CASSPGQVYGGQPQHF. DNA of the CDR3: TGTGCCAGCAGCCCGGGACAGGTTTATGGGGGTCAGCCCCAGCATTTT.